The 26 T cell receptor beta chains below come from one sample, sequenced in a study of blood T cell repertoires in COVID-19. Sequencing used immunoSEQ multiplex PCR; TCRdb keeps in-frame clones, though not all of them. Of roughly 250,000 clones listed, 70% to 90% were seen once; the top ten hold more than 3.5%. The sample taken for sequencing was PBMCs or T cells enriched from blood (not recorded which). The receptors were gathered from a woman aged 25 to 39 who had recovered from COVID-19.

In its sample, this clone was seen once. The chain employs TRBV19 and TRBJ1-5; the D gene is possibly TRBD1 (5 bases). Germline V CDR1 and CDR2: LNHDA, SQIVND (reference sequence). Between the trimmed V and J ends, which lost 1 base and 3 bases, there was a span of 10 bases. The CDR3 totals 15 residues. The CDR3 protein is CASSIAPGNNQPQHF. CDR3 bases: TGTGCCAGTAGTATAGCCCCAGGGAACAATCAGCCCCAGCATTTT.

This clone was found a few times. The CDR3 coding sequence is TGTGCCAGCAGTACGACAGGGAATAGCAATCAGCCCCAGCATTTT. Its translation: CASSTTGNSNQPQHF. The J gene is TRBJ1-5, the V gene TRBV28; 7 bases fit TRBD1. V dropped 5 bases and J dropped 0; count of bases not matched to a gene: 4. CDR1 is MDHEN, CDR2 SYDVKM, per germline. CDR3 length: 15 amino acids.

V usage is TRBV5-1 and J usage is TRBJ1-4, with D perhaps TRBD1 (5 bases). The CDR3 length is 16 residues. Germline CDR1 and CDR2: SGHRS and YFSETQ. V was clipped by 0 bases and J by 3 bases, with 12 bases between them. The CDR3 loop reads CASSLAPQQANEKLFF. CDR3 in DNA: TGCGCCAGCAGCTTGGCCCCCCAACAGGCTAATGAAAAACTGTTTTTT.

The chain has TRBV27 and TRBJ1-1; D is undetermined. This CDR3 region has 13 residues. V was clipped by 2 bases and J by 1 base, with 5 bases between them. CDR1 MNHEY and CDR2 SMNVEV come from the germline V gene (reference sequence). The CDR3 region is CASSLQENTEAFF. CDR3 DNA: TGTGCCAGCAGTTTACAGGAGAACACTGAAGCTTTCTTT.

The chain carries TRBV7-9 and TRBJ2-1; TRBD2 matches at 9 bases. V shed 5 bases and J 7 bases; nucleotides not matched to a gene: 9. The CDR3 runs to 15 residues. Germline V gene lookup returns CDR1 SEHNR and CDR2 FQNEAQ (reference sequence). The CDR3 here is CASSPRGGGANEQFF. The CDR3 nucleotides are TGTGCCAGCAGCCCCCGGGGCGGGGGGGCGAATGAGCAGTTCTTC.

This clone was recorded only once. This sequence joins TRBV9 and TRBJ2-1; the match to TRBD2 covers 14 bases. Germline CDR1 is SGDLS and CDR2 is YYNGEE. This CDR3 is built from 16 residues. The junction had 2 bases not matched to a gene; V was cut back by 3 bases and J by 3 bases. Here the CDR3 reads CASSGGLAGVYNEQFF. The CDR3 DNA reads as TGTGCCAGCAGCGGGGGACTAGCGGGAGTCTACAATGAGCAGTTCTTC.

This clone was detected once. V gene TRBV19 combines with J gene TRBJ1-5; D unclear. Germline V gene data show CDR1 as LNHDA and CDR2 as SQIVND (reference sequence). This CDR3 comprises 15 residues. Trimming cost V 3 bases and J 0 bases, with 9 bases left between them. The CDR3 DNA sequence: TGTGCCAGTAGTATTTTTGTCCGTAGCAATCAGCCCCAGCATTTT. It is translated as CASSIFVRSNQPQHF.

The chain joins TRBV7-3 to TRBJ1-1; 8 bases are a match to TRBD1. Germline-derived CDR1 and CDR2 are SGHTA and FQGTGA. The CDR3 totals 16 residues. The trim removed 8 bases at V and 4 bases at J, leaving 15 bases unmatched. CDR3 protein: CASAPFAGGRGTEAFF. For the CDR3, the DNA is TGTGCCAGCGCGCCGTTCGCAGGGGGCCGGGGCACTGAAGCTTTCTTT.

The chain uses TRBV3-1 (or the pseudogene TRBV3-2) and TRBJ1-2; D is uncertain. The CDR3 is 20 amino acids. The V gene's germline CDR1 is LGHDT and CDR2 YNNKEL (reference sequence). Trimming left V 0 bases short and J 3 bases short, with 26 bases between. CDR3 protein: CASSQETLGRFVHADYGYTF. The CDR3 DNA sequence: TGTGCCAGCAGCCAAGAGACGTTAGGGAGGTTTGTTCATGCTGACTATGGCTACACCTTC.

In the case of this clone: The sample carries other DNA sequences with the same CDR3. The V and J genes are TRBV27 and TRBJ2-7, with D unresolved. Germline V lookup: CDR1 MNHEY, CDR2 SMNVEV (reference sequence). Deletions cut 2 bases from V and 0 bases from J, with 5 bases between. The CDR3 runs 13 residues. CDR3 nucleotide sequence: TGTGCCAGCAGTTTAGCCAGCTCCTACGAGCAGTACTTC. The encoded protein is CASSLASSYEQYF.

This chain joins TRBV19 and TRBJ1-2; the match to TRBD1 covers 8 bases. J lost 8 bases, V lost 7 bases, and 27 bases had no gene match. This CDR3 contains 19 residues. Per the germline V gene, CDR1 is LNHDA and CDR2 is SQIVND (reference sequence). The CDR3 region has the DNA TGTGCCAGTACCTTGAGGGGGGGCAGGGGGCCCCCTTTATCTCCAGGCTACACCTTC. Translation gives CASTLRGGRGPPLSPGYTF.

Concerning this clone itself: Other DNA sequences in this specimen translate into the identical CDR3. The chain combines TRBV5-1 with TRBJ2-1; D gene unclear. Germline V CDR1 and CDR2: SGHRS, YFSETQ. CDR3 length: 14 amino acids. Trimming stripped 0 bases from V and 1 base from J, with 5 bases between. The CDR3: CASSLASSYNEQFF. The CDR3 DNA sequence: TGCGCCAGCAGCTTGGCCAGTTCCTACAATGAGCAGTTCTTC.

The gene calls are TRBV15 and TRBJ2-7; 10 bases are a match to TRBD2. Germline trimming cut 0 bases from V and 2 bases from J; bases unmatched to any gene: 4. Germline-derived CDR1 and CDR2 are LNHNV and YYDKDF (reference sequence). The length of the CDR3 is 16 residues. The CDR3 protein is CATSRDGTSETYEQYF. The CDR3, as DNA: TGTGCCACCAGCAGAGATGGGACTAGCGAAACCTACGAGCAGTACTTC.

The V gene is TRBV14, the J gene TRBJ2-2; TRBD2 agrees at 9 bases. Germline-derived CDR1 and CDR2 are SGHDN and FVKESK. The ends lost 6 bases at V and 5 bases at J; junction bases unmatched: 4. The CDR3 spans 14 residues. Here the CDR3 reads CASRGSGGTGELFF. In DNA, the CDR3 is TGTGCCAGCAGAGGTAGCGGGGGAACCGGGGAGCTGTTTTTT.

The chain is built from TRBV9 and TRBJ1-1; no clear D gene. Germline V gene sequence: CDR1 SGDLS, CDR2 YYNGEE. This CDR3 region has 15 residues. Trimming took 6 bases from V and 0 from J, leaving 15 bases between them. CDR3 sequence (DNA): TGTGCCAGCACCGACTATCGAACGGTGAACACTGAAGCTTTCTTT. Translation: CASTDYRTVNTEAFF.

CDR3 loop: CASSQLGGGMNTEAFF. In nucleotides, the CDR3 is TGCGCCAGCAGCCAGTTGGGAGGGGGAATGAACACTGAAGCTTTCTTT. The chain employs TRBV4-1 and TRBJ1-1; maybe TRBD1 (6 bases). The V gene lost 3 bases and the J gene lost 0 bases, with 14 bases spanning the gap. This CDR3 region has 16 residues. The germline V gene has CDR1 MGHRA and CDR2 YSYEKL.

V is TRBV28 and J is TRBJ2-5; 7 nucleotides align to TRBD1. The CDR3 totals 13 residues. From germline, CDR1 is MDHEN and CDR2 SYDVKM. Trimming at V came to 6 bases and at J to 4 bases, leaving 5 bases not matched to a gene. This CDR3 reads CASSRQGTETQYF. CDR3 nucleotide sequence: TGTGCCAGCAGCCGACAGGGTACAGAGACCCAGTACTTC. Together with reference TRBV28 and TRBJ2-5, the CDR3 gives the full variable domain: DVKVTQSSRYLVKRTGEKVFLECVQDMDHENMFWYRQDPGLGLRLIYFSYDVKMKEKGDIPEGYSVSREKKERFSLILESASTNQTSMYLCASSRQGTETQYFGPGTRLLVL.

The rearrangement links TRBV28 to TRBJ2-5; TRBD2 agrees at 13 bases. CDR1 MDHEN and CDR2 SYDVKM come from the germline V gene. The V gene end was trimmed by 3 bases and the J gene end by 0 bases; junction bases not matched to a gene: 4. The CDR3 is 17 residues long. The CDR3, as DNA: TGTGCCAGCAGTTTGTGGGGACTAGCGGGAAACCAAGAGACCCAGTACTTC. Its translation is CASSLWGLAGNQETQYF.

In its sample, this clone was seen once. V is TRBV9 and J is TRBJ1-2; D may be TRBD1 (5 bases). Between the trimmed V and J ends, which lost 1 base and 3 bases, there was a span of 10 bases. Germline-derived CDR1 and CDR2 are SGDLS and YYNGEE. The CDR3 is 14 residues long. The CDR3 region has the DNA TGTGCCAGCAGCGTAACGACAGACTACTATGGCTACACCTTC. Translation gives CASSVTTDYYGYTF.

The chain carries TRBV5-1 and TRBJ2-2, with 8 bases identical to TRBD1. Unmatched junction bases numbered 7, after V lost 0 bases and J lost 6 bases. This CDR3 spans 16 amino acids. The V gene's germline CDR1 is SGHRS and CDR2 YFSETQ. The CDR3 protein is CASSLGTGIFSGELFF. The CDR3 DNA follows: TGCGCCAGCAGCTTGGGGACAGGGATCTTTTCCGGGGAGCTGTTTTTT.

As concerns this clone: This sample also contains other DNA sequences that code for the same CDR3. The gene calls are TRBV3-1 (or the pseudogene TRBV3-2) and TRBJ2-7; the D gene is possibly TRBD1 (6 bases). CDR1 and CDR2 from the germline V gene are LGHDT and YNNKEL (reference sequence). The CDR3 spans 13 residues. Trimming cost V 4 bases and J 2 bases, with 9 bases left between them. CDR3 DNA: TGTGCCAGCAGCCCCGGACAGCCCTACGAGCAGTACTTC. Protein product: CASSPGQPYEQYF.

The gene calls are TRBV2 and TRBJ2-1; 8 bases agree with TRBD1. The V segment lost 8 bases and the J segment 6 bases; nucleotides outside the gene matches: 6. From germline, CDR1 is SNHLY and CDR2 FYNNEI. The CDR3 has 13 residues. In nucleotides, the CDR3 is TGTGCCAGCGGGACAGGCTCCGTCAATGAGCAGTTCTTC. It specifies CASGTGSVNEQFF. Full variable domain (rest looked up from reference TRBV2 and TRBJ2-1): EPEVTQTPSHQVTQMGQEVILRCVPISNHLYFYWYRQILGQKVEFLVSFYNNEISEKSEIFDDQFSVERPDGSNFTLKIRSTKLEDSAMYFCASGTGSVNEQFFGPGTRLTVL.

This clone has just one count. The V gene is TRBV15, the J gene TRBJ2-7, with 7 bases lining up with TRBD1. From germline, CDR1 is LNHNV and CDR2 YYDKDF (reference sequence). Unmatched junction bases numbered 10, after V lost 0 bases and J lost 2 bases. The CDR3 spans 17 residues. CDR3 loop: CATSRDLSQGTTYEQYF. CDR3 nucleotides: TGTGCCACCAGCAGAGATCTTTCACAGGGGACCACCTACGAGCAGTACTTC.

The chain joins TRBV25-1 to TRBJ1-5; 8 nucleotides match TRBD1. The J segment lost 2 bases and the V segment lost 4 bases, leaving 7 bases of the junction unmatched. This CDR3 contains 16 residues. From germline, CDR1 is MGHDK and CDR2 SYGVNS. The CDR3 sequence is CASSGWTGKGNQPQHF. The DNA for the CDR3 is TGTGCCAGCAGTGGATGGACAGGGAAGGGCAATCAGCCCCAGCATTTT.

This clone was found a few times. This chain's CDR3 is CASSSPGTAYEKLFF. For the CDR3, the DNA is TGTGCCAGCAGTTCCCCCGGGACAGCGTATGAAAAACTGTTTTTT. The chain employs TRBV28 and TRBJ1-4; 7 bases line up with TRBD1. Germline CDR1 and CDR2: MDHEN and SYDVKM. The CDR3 consists of 15 residues. V lost 4 bases and J lost 6; bases outside the gene matches: 8. The full variable domain, completed using reference TRBV28 and TRBJ1-4, is DVKVTQSSRYLVKRTGEKVFLECVQDMDHENMFWYRQDPGLGLRLIYFSYDVKMKEKGDIPEGYSVSREKKERFSLILESASTNQTSMYLCASSSPGTAYEKLFFGSGTQLSVL.

The chain has TRBV7-2 and TRBJ2-3, with D possibly matching TRBD2 (6 bases). The CDR3 runs to 15 residues. Trimming cost V 5 bases and J 0 bases, with 12 bases left between them. From germline, CDR1 is SGHTA and CDR2 FQGNSA. CDR3 region: CASSGAGTSTDTQYF. As DNA, the CDR3 is TGTGCCAGCAGCGGAGCCGGGACTAGCACAGATACGCAGTATTTT.